These 27 T cell receptor beta chains were sequenced from one sample in a study of shared clonotypes between healthy human individuals (dated by TCRdb to the early 2020s). Library construction relied on the immunoSEQ multiplex PCR assay. In TCRdb, the immuneACCESS table is reduced to in-frame sequences with V and J assigned. These tables do not hold every clone; where another copy was compared, an unresolved V gene accounts for under half, and the others remain unexplained. The sample records hundreds of thousands of clones, 74% of which are singletons. Of the sample, 1.5% to 2% falls within the top ten clones. The sample taken for sequencing was memory CD4+ T cells sorted from blood. The cell subset or site label here, explained by the study, means: CD45RA-negative fraction. Every receptor here comes from a young woman in good health.

The CDR3 loop is CASSQSEIDTGELFF. CDR3 nucleotides: TGCGCCAGCAGCCAATCTGAGATAGACACCGGGGAGCTGTTTTTT. The chain links TRBV4-1 to TRBJ2-2; D is ambiguous. The germline V gene has CDR1 MGHRA and CDR2 YSYEKL. The length of the CDR3 is 15 residues. Deletions cut 2 bases from V and 3 bases from J, with 10 bases between.

The V call is TRBV5-4, the J call TRBJ2-3; D assignment may be TRBD1 or TRBD2 (5 bases each). The germline V and J ends were trimmed by 2 bases and 6 bases, with 16 bases remaining between them. Germline-derived CDR1 and CDR2 are SGHNT and YYREEE (reference sequence). CDR3 size: 15 residues. The CDR3 loop is CASSLAGTSRDTQYF. In DNA, the CDR3 is TGTGCCAGCAGCTTAGCCGGGACCTCTCGGGATACGCAGTATTTT.

CDR3 loop: CASSKNKGETQYF. The CDR3 nucleotides are TGTGCCAGCAGTAAGAACAAAGGGGAGACCCAGTACTTC. The rearrangement links TRBV2 to TRBJ2-5; D is undetermined. The germline V gene encodes CDR1 SNHLY and CDR2 FYNNEI. The CDR3 is 13 residues long. The V gene lost 5 bases and the J gene lost 5 bases, with 12 bases spanning the gap.

The chain links TRBV19 to TRBJ2-2, with TRBD1 identical over 9 bases. This CDR3 has 18 amino acids. The germline CDR1 and CDR2 sequences are LNHDA and SQIVND (reference sequence). The ends lost 5 bases at V and 6 bases at J; junction bases unmatched: 16. The CDR3 DNA reads TGTGCCAGTAGTCCCCGACCTTTAGGGACAGGGTCGGCCGGGGAGCTGTTTTTT. Its translation is CASSPRPLGTGSAGELFF.

This clone was seen ten or more times. The CDR3 spells CASSMVNNNSPLHF. The CDR3 bases are TGTGCCAGTAGTATGGTAAACAATAATTCACCCCTCCACTTT. This rearrangement joins TRBV19 to TRBJ1-6, with D hard to call. V lost 3 bases to trimming and J lost 5 bases, with 8 bases between them. The CDR3 spans 14 residues. The germline CDR1 and CDR2 sequences are LNHDA and SQIVND (reference sequence).

The gene calls are TRBV29-1 and TRBJ2-7; D perhaps matches TRBD2 (5 bases). V lost 6 bases and J 7 bases, leaving 13 bases between the germline ends. Germline CDR1 and CDR2: SQVTM and ANQGSEA. The CDR3 covers 11 residues. The DNA of the CDR3 is TGCAGCGTCGGCGGGTGGCGGGAGCAGTACTTC. This codes for CSVGGWREQYF.

A remark on this clone: The junction and the germline gene differ at one end; a read error may be behind it. This chain links TRBV11-2 with TRBJ2-1; 9 positions agree with TRBD2. Germline V CDR1 and CDR2: SGHAT, FQNNGV. The length of the CDR3 is 13 residues. The CDR3 here is CASSFLIAGELVF. CDR3 DNA sequence: TGTGCCAGCAGCTTCCTAATAGCGGGAGAGCTGGTCTTC.

V usage is TRBV2 and J usage is TRBJ1-5; no reliable D call. The CDR3 extends over 16 amino acids. Trimming stripped 0 bases from V and 3 bases from J, with 12 bases between. CDR1 and CDR2 from the germline V gene are SNHLY and FYNNEI. CDR3 DNA: TGTGCCAGCAGTGAAGCGCCTGGCCGTAACAATCAGCCCCAGCATTTT. It encodes CASSEAPGRNNQPQHF. Supplemented by reference TRBV2 and TRBJ1-5, the full variable domain reads EPEVTQTPSHQVTQMGQEVILRCVPISNHLYFYWYRQILGQKVEFLVSFYNNEISEKSEIFDDQFSVERPDGSNFTLKIRSTKLEDSAMYFCASSEAPGRNNQPQHFGDGTRLSIL.

This clone appeared a single time. The chain has TRBV6-6 and TRBJ2-7; 12 bases align to TRBD2. CDR3 length equals 15 residues. Germline V lookup: CDR1 MNHNY, CDR2 SVGAGI (reference sequence). Losses at the gene ends were 3 bases for V and 2 bases for J; bases not matched to a gene: 2. The CDR3 bases are TGTGCCAGCAGTTATGGACTAGCGGGGACCTACGAGCAGTACTTC. Translated: CASSYGLAGTYEQYF.

The rearrangement links TRBV6-1 to TRBJ2-7; 8 nucleotides line up with TRBD2. Trimming at V came to 0 bases and at J to 5 bases, leaving 9 bases not matched to a gene. Germline lookup yields CDR1 MNHNS and CDR2 SASEGT. There are 16 residues in the CDR3. The CDR3 protein is CASSEALPGGRNEQYF. CDR3 nucleotides: TGTGCCAGCAGTGAAGCGCTTCCGGGGGGGCGGAACGAGCAGTACTTC.

The rearrangement links TRBV2 to TRBJ2-2; TRBD2 might be the D (6 bases). Deletions cut 3 bases from V and 4 bases from J, with 12 bases between. This CDR3 contains 15 residues. Germline V gene data show CDR1 as SNHLY and CDR2 as FYNNEI. CDR3 in amino acids: CASSDGGAGTGELFF. CDR3 nucleotide sequence: TGTGCCAGCAGTGACGGCGGGGCGGGCACCGGGGAGCTGTTTTTT.

The V and J genes are TRBV28 and TRBJ2-5; 13 bases fit TRBD2. Matching the DNA end better, TRBJ2-7 makes the J call doubtful. CDR1 and CDR2 (germline): MDHEN, SYDVKM. This CDR3 contains 15 residues. This chain's CDR3 is CASTGTSGELYEQYF. The CDR3 DNA reads as TGTGCCAGCACCGGGACTAGCGGGGAACTCTACGAGCAGTACTTC.

The V call is TRBV6-1, the J call TRBJ1-4; D is perhaps TRBD1 (5 bases). Between the trimmed V and J ends, which lost 3 bases and 5 bases, there was a span of 7 bases. Germline lookup yields CDR1 MNHNS and CDR2 SASEGT. The CDR3 totals 13 residues. The CDR3 protein is CASSEGQNEKLFF. The CDR3 DNA follows: TGTGCCAGCAGTGAGGGGCAGAATGAAAAACTGTTTTTT.

The V call is TRBV28, the J call TRBJ2-2; the match to TRBD2 covers 7 bases. V shed 6 bases and J 0 bases; nucleotides not matched to a gene: 7. Germline V gives CDR1 MDHEN, CDR2 SYDVKM. This CDR3 is 16 amino acids long. DNA of the CDR3: TGTGCCAGCAGGCCTGGGGGGGGACCGAACACCGGGGAGCTGTTTTTT. As protein: CASRPGGGPNTGELFF.

This clone was seen a handful of times. The V call is TRBV11-3, the J call TRBJ1-5, with D tentatively TRBD1 (5 bases). V was shortened by 5 bases and J by 15 bases, with 23 bases between the two germline ends. The CDR3 runs to 14 residues. Germline values: CDR1 SGHNT, CDR2 YENEEA. Here the CDR3 reads CASSGPGRRRPPHF. The CDR3 coding sequence is TGTGCCAGCAGCGGACCGGGGCGGAGGCGGCCGCCGCATTTT.

The chain joins TRBV19 to TRBJ2-1, with D unresolved. The V end lost 6 bases, the J end lost 4 bases, and 13 bases lay between the germline ends. In germline, CDR1 is LNHDA, CDR2 SQIVND (reference sequence). The CDR3 consists of 14 residues. CDR3 region: CASRGIGPYNEQFF. CDR3 bases: TGTGCCAGTAGGGGCATTGGACCTTACAATGAGCAGTTCTTC. The full variable domain, in which reference TRBV19 and TRBJ2-1 provide the parts outside the CDR3, is DGGITQSPKYLFRKEGQNVTLSCEQNLNHDAMYWYRQDPGQGLRLIYYSQIVNDFQKGDIAEGYSVSREKKESFPLTVTSAQKNPTAFYLCASRGIGPYNEQFFGPGTRLTVL.

This clone was observed a handful of times. CDR3: CASSPGTGRDSYEQYF. CDR3 in DNA: TGCGCCAGCAGCCCTGGGACGGGGAGAGACTCCTACGAGCAGTACTTC. V and J are TRBV4-1 and TRBJ2-7; D may match TRBD1 or TRBD2 (5 bases each). CDR3 length: 16 residues. In germline, CDR1 is MGHRA, CDR2 YSYEKL. The V end was cut by 4 bases, the J end by 0 bases, with 16 bases between.

The chain employs TRBV5-8 and TRBJ1-4, with D possibly being TRBD1 (5 bases). V dropped 2 bases and J dropped 6 bases, with 11 bases sitting between them. Germline CDR1 reads SGHTS; CDR2 reads YDEGEE. This CDR3 is 14 amino acids long. CDR3: CASSLTWGDEKLFF. The CDR3 DNA sequence: TGTGCCAGCAGCTTAACGTGGGGGGATGAAAAACTGTTTTTT.

Details on this clone: Other DNA sequences in this sample translate to the same CDR3. CDR3: CASSSTGDYGYTF. In DNA, the CDR3 is TGTGCCAGCAGCTCGACAGGAGACTATGGCTACACCTTC. The gene calls are TRBV6-6 and TRBJ1-2; a possible D gene is TRBD1 (6 bases). CDR1 and CDR2 from the germline V gene are MNHNY and SVGAGI (reference sequence). V dropped 6 bases and J dropped 3 bases, with 11 bases sitting between them. The CDR3 sequence is 13 residues long.

The chain links TRBV5-1 to TRBJ2-7, with 7 positions matching TRBD2. Per the germline V gene, CDR1 is SGHRS and CDR2 is YFSETQ. The CDR3 length is 16 residues. Losses at the gene ends were 0 bases for V and 5 bases for J; bases not matched to a gene: 11. The CDR3 spells CASSLALAGAVHEQYF. CDR3 coding DNA: TGCGCCAGCAGCTTGGCCTTGGCGGGAGCGGTCCACGAGCAGTACTTC.

The rearrangement joins TRBV19 to TRBJ1-2, with D perhaps TRBD1 (6 bases). Germline V gene sequence: CDR1 LNHDA, CDR2 SQIVND (reference sequence). CDR3 size: 13 residues. V was cut by 7 bases and J by 7 bases, with 16 bases left in between. The DNA of the CDR3 is TGTGCCAGTAATCCTTTACAGGGATCTGGCTACACCTTC. Translation: CASNPLQGSGYTF. The full variable domain, completed using reference TRBV19 and TRBJ1-2, is DGGITQSPKYLFRKEGQNVTLSCEQNLNHDAMYWYRQDPGQGLRLIYYSQIVNDFQKGDIAEGYSVSREKKESFPLTVTSAQKNPTAFYLCASNPLQGSGYTFGSGTRLTVV.

To note about this clone: Other DNA sequences within the sample encode an identical CDR3. The genes are TRBV28 and TRBJ2-5; 12 nucleotides match TRBD2. Germline V lookup: CDR1 MDHEN, CDR2 SYDVKM. With V trimmed by 3 bases and J by 1 base, 0 bases remained unmatched. CDR3 length: 15 residues. The CDR3 is CASSLTSGGQETQYF. The CDR3 DNA sequence: TGTGCCAGCAGTTTGACTAGCGGGGGCCAAGAGACCCAGTACTTC.

The chain carries TRBV28 and TRBJ2-1; 7 nucleotides match TRBD2. CDR3 length equals 16 residues. From germline, CDR1 is MDHEN and CDR2 SYDVKM. The trim removed 8 bases at V and 4 bases at J, leaving 14 bases unmatched. This chain's CDR3 is CASSPAGGSIYNEQFF. DNA for the CDR3: TGTGCCAGCTCACCAGCTGGCGGGAGTATTTACAATGAGCAGTTCTTC.

This rearrangement joins TRBV5-1 to TRBJ2-2, with a possible D match to TRBD2 (6 bases). Germline V CDR1 and CDR2: SGHRS, YFSETQ. The CDR3 consists of 14 residues. Trimming took off 4 bases at V and 0 bases at J, with 7 bases between the two ends. CDR3 nucleotides: TGCGCCAGCAGCCGGGGGACGAACACCGGGGAGCTGTTTTTT. It specifies CASSRGTNTGELFF.

The chain is built from TRBV7-2 and TRBJ2-5, with D possibly matching TRBD1 (6 bases). Trimming took 3 bases from V and 5 from J, leaving 16 bases between them. This CDR3 has 15 residues. The germline V gene has CDR1 SGHTA and CDR2 FQGNSA. The CDR3: CASSFTGWALETQYF. CDR3 DNA: TGTGCCAGCAGCTTTACAGGGTGGGCTTTGGAGACCCAGTACTTC.

This clone came up once. The chain combines TRBV6-1 with TRBJ2-2, with 9 bases matching TRBD2. Per the germline V gene, CDR1 is MNHNS and CDR2 is SASEGT. The CDR3 has 14 residues. The V segment lost 6 bases and the J segment 6 bases; nucleotides outside the gene matches: 5. The DNA for the CDR3 is TGTGCCAGCAGGGCGGGAGGGATTCCCGGGGAGCTGTTTTTT. The encoded protein is CASRAGGIPGELFF.

The rearrangement joins TRBV6-5 to TRBJ1-5; D is unresolved. Trimming shortened V by 6 bases and J by 4 bases, and 13 bases separated the two germline ends. Looked up from germline, CDR1 is MNHEY and CDR2 is SVGAGI. CDR3 length: 14 amino acids. The CDR3 region is CASSPSWVNQPQHF. The CDR3 nucleotides read TGTGCCAGCAGCCCTTCCTGGGTAAATCAGCCCCAGCATTTT.